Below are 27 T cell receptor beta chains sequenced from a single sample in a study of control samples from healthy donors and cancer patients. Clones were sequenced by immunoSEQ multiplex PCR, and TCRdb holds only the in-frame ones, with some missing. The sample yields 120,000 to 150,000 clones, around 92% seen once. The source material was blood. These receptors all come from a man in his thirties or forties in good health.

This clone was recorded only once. CDR3 DNA: TGTGCCAGTAGTCCTATGACAGGGGCGAATCAGCCCCAGCATTTT. Protein: CASSPMTGANQPQHF. The rearrangement links TRBV19 to TRBJ1-5, with 8 bases that match TRBD1. Germline V CDR1 and CDR2: LNHDA, SQIVND (reference sequence). There are 15 residues in the CDR3. Germline trimming cut 5 bases from V and 4 bases from J; bases unmatched to any gene: 7.

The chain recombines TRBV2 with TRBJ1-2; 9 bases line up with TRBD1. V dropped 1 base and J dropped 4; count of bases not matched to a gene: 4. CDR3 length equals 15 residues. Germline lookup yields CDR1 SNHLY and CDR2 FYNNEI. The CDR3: CASSEGDRGSYGYTF. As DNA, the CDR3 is TGTGCCAGCAGTGAAGGTGACAGGGGGAGCTATGGCTACACCTTC. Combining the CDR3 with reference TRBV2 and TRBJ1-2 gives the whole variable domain EPEVTQTPSHQVTQMGQEVILRCVPISNHLYFYWYRQILGQKVEFLVSFYNNEISEKSEIFDDQFSVERPDGSNFTLKIRSTKLEDSAMYFCASSEGDRGSYGYTFGSGTRLTVV.

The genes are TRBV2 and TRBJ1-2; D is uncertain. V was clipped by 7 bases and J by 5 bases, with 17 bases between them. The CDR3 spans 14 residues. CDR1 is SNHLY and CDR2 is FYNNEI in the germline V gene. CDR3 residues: CASNLGRQRYGYTF. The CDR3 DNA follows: TGTGCCAGCAACCTTGGGCGGCAGAGGTATGGCTACACCTTC.

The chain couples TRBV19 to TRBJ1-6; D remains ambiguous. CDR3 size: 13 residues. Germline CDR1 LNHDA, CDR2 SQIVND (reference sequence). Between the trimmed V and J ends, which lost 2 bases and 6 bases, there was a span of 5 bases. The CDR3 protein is CASSISTNSPLHF. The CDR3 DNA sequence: TGTGCCAGTAGTATATCCACTAATTCACCCCTCCACTTT.

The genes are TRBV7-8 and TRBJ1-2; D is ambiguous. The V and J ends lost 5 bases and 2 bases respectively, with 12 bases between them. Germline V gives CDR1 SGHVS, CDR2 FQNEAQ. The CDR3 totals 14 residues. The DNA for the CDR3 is TGTGCCAGCAGCCCCCGGACGGGAAACTATGGCTACACCTTC. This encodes CASSPRTGNYGYTF.

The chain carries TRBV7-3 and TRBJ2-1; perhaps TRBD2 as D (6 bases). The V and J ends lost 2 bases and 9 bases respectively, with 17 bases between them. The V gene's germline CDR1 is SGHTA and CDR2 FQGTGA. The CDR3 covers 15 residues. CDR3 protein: CASSLFRDLASEQFF. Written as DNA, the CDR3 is TGTGCCAGCAGCTTATTTCGGGACTTAGCTAGTGAGCAGTTCTTC.

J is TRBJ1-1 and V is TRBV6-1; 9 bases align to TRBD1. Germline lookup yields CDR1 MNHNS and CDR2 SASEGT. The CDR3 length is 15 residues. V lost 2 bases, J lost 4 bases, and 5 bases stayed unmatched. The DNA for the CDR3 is TGTGCCAGCAGTGAACCGACAGGGGGGAGCACTGAAGCTTTCTTT. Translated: CASSEPTGGSTEAFF.

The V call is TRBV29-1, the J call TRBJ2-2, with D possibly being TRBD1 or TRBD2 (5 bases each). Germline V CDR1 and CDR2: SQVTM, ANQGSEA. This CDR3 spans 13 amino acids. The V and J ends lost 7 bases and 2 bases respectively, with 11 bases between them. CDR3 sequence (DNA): TGCAGCGCTAGGGACGGTAACACCGGGGAGCTGTTTTTT. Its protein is CSARDGNTGELFF.

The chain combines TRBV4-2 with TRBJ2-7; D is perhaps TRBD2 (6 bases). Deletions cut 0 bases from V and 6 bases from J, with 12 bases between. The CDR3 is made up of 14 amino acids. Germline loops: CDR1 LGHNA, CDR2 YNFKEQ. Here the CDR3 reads CASSQDWRAPEQYF. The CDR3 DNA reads TGTGCCAGCAGCCAAGATTGGAGGGCCCCCGAGCAGTACTTC.

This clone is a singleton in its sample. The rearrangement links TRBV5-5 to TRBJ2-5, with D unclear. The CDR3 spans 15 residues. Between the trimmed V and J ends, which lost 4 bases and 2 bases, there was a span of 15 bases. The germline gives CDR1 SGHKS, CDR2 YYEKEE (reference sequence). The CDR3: CASSPHERVQETQYF. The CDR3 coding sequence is TGTGCCAGCAGCCCCCATGAAAGGGTTCAAGAGACCCAGTACTTC.

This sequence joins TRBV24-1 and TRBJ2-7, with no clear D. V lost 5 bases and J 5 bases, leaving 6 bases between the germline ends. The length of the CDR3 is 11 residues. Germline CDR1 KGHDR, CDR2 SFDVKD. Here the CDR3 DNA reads TGTGCCACCAGTGTCAGGAACGAGCAGTACTTC. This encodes CATSVRNEQYF.

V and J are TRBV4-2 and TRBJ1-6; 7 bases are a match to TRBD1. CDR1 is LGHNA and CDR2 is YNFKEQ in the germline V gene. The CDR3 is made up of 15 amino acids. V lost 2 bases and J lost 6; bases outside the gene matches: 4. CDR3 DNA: TGTGCCAGCAGCCAAAGGACAGGAGGTAATTCACCCCTCCACTTT. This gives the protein CASSQRTGGNSPLHF.

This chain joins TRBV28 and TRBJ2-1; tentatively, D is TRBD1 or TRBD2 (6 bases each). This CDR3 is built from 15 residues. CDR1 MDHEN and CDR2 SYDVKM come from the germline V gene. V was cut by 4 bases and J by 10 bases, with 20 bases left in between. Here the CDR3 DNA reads TGTGCCAGCAGTTCCTTCGGAGGGGGTACTAACGAGCAGTTCTTC. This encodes CASSSFGGGTNEQFF. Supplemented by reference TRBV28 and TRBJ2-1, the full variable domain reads DVKVTQSSRYLVKRTGEKVFLECVQDMDHENMFWYRQDPGLGLRLIYFSYDVKMKEKGDIPEGYSVSREKKERFSLILESASTNQTSMYLCASSSFGGGTNEQFFGPGTRLTVL.

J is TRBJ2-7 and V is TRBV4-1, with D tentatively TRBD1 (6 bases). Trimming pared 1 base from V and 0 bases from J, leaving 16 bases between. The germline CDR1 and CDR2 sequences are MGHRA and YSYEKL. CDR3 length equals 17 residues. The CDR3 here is CASSQGLRDIISYEQYF. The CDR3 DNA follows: TGCGCCAGCAGCCAAGGCCTCCGGGACATTATCTCCTACGAGCAGTACTTC.

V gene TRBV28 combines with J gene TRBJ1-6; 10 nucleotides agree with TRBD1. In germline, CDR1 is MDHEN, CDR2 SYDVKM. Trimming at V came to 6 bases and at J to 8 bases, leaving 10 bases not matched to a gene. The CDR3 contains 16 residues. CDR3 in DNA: TGTGCCAGCAGCCCGTGGACAGGGGGGAGGGATTCACCCCTCCACTTT. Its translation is CASSPWTGGRDSPLHF.

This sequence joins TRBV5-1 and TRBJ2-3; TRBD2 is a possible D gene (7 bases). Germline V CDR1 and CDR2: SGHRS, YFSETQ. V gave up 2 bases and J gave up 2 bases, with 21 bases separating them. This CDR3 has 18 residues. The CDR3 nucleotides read TGCGCCAGCAGCTTCTGGGGAAACAGGGCGGGGGCCACAGATACGCAGTATTTT. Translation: CASSFWGNRAGATDTQYF.

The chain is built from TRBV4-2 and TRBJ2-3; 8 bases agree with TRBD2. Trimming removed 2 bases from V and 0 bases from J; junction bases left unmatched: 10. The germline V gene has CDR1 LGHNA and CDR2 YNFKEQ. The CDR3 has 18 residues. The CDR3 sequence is CASSQRWVLAGSTDTQYF. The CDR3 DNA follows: TGTGCCAGCAGCCAACGCTGGGTTCTAGCGGGTAGCACAGATACGCAGTATTTT.

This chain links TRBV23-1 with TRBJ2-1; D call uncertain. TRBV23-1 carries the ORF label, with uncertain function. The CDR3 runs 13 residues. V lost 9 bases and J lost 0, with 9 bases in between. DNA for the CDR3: TGCGCCAGTACGGAGAGCTCCTACAATGAGCAGTTCTTC. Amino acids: CASTESSYNEQFF.

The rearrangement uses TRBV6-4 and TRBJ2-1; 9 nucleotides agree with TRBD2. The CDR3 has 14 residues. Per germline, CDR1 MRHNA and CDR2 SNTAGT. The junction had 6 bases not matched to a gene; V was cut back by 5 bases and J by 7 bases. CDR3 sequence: CASSLAGAPNEQFF. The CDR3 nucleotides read TGTGCCAGCAGTTTAGCGGGGGCACCAAATGAGCAGTTCTTC.

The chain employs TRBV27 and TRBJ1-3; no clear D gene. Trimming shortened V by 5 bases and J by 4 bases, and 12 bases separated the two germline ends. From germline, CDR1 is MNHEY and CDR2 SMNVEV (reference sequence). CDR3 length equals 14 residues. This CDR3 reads CASSVSWEGNTIYF. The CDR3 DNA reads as TGTGCCAGCAGTGTGAGCTGGGAGGGAAACACCATATATTTT.

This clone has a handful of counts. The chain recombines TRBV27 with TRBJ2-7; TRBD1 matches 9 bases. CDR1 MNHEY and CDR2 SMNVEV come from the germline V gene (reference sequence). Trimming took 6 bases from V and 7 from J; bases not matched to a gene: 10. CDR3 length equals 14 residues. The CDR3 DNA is TGTGCCAGCAGCTCCGGGACAGGGCTTAGTGAGCAGTACTTC. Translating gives CASSSGTGLSEQYF.

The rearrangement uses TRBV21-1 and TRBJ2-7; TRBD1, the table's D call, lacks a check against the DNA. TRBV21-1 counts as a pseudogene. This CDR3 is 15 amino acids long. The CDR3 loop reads CASSKGRQVSYEQYF. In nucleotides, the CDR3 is TGTGCCAGCAGCAAAGGCCGACAGGTCTCCTACGAGCAGTACTTC.

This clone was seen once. CDR3 residues: CATSPGQSGNTIYF. DNA for the CDR3: TGTGCCACCAGCCCGGGACAGAGCGGAAACACCATATATTTT. This chain uses TRBV15 with TRBJ1-3; TRBD1 aligns across 7 bases. The CDR3 consists of 14 residues. V shed 5 bases and J 4 bases; nucleotides not matched to a gene: 5. CDR1 LNHNV and CDR2 YYDKDF come from the germline V gene (reference sequence).

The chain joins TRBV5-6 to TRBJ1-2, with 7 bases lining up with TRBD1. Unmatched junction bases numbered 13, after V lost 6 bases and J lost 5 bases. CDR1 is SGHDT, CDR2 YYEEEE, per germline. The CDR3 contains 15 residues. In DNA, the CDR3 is TGTGCCAGCACCCCCCGTACAGGGGCGCTTTATGGCTACACCTTC. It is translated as CASTPRTGALYGYTF.

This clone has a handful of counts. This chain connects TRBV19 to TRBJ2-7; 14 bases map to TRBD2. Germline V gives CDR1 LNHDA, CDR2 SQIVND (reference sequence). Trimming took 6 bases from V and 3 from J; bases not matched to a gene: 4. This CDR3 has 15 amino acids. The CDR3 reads CASSSGLAGGYEQYF. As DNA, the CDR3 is TGTGCCAGTAGCTCCGGACTAGCGGGGGGCTACGAGCAGTACTTC.

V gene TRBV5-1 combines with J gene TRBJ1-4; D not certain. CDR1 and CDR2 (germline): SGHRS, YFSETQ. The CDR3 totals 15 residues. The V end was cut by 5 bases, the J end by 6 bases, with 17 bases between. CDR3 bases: TGCGCCAGCAGGGTAAGGGCTGAGGTATATGAAAAACTGTTTTTT. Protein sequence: CASRVRAEVYEKLFF.

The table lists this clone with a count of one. The CDR3 DNA reads as TGTGCCAGCTCACCCCTTGGGCGGGGGACTGAAGCTTTCTTT. Residues: CASSPLGRGTEAFF. V gene TRBV18 combines with J gene TRBJ1-1; a weak D match, TRBD1 (5 bases). This CDR3 has 14 amino acids. The V and J ends lost 3 bases and 5 bases respectively, with 13 bases between them. From germline, CDR1 is KGHSH and CDR2 LQKENI.